Described below is a single TCR beta chain sequence and its context. Its antigen specificity is not known. No base quality information exists; no much larger clone differs at one position. This sample stems from a study of blood T cell repertoires in COVID-19 (dated by TCRdb to the early 2020s). Study-wide context: Collaborator samples came from the United States, Italy and Spain and covered acute and convalescent phases of COVID-19. The material from the prospective study consisted of cDNA or gDNA derived from T cells, B-cell-depleted T cells, or PBMCs. The dataset comprised deeply sampled blood TCRbeta repertoires from subjects exposed to, actively infected with, or recovered from COVID-19. The repertoires were made available in a free public database intended to serve as a resource for research on the immune response to SARS-CoV-2. Samples were obtained from the ongoing ImmuneRACE study (first 160 participants) and from about 1,300 subjects provided by 6 global collaborators. A de-identified subject ID, COVID-19 status, age in years and sex were almost always included in the sample metadata. Where HLA class I and class II types were available, the types were taken from metadata supplied by the sample provider, not from assay-based typing.

The collaborating institutions used their own protocols to collect whole blood in K2EDTA tubes. For TCRbeta analysis, collaborators shipped samples in one of three forms: frozen whole blood, isolated PBMCs, or DNA extracted from either of those sample types. From the cysteine up to the phenylalanine, the CDR3 has a length of 14 residues. The retained sequence is limited to the CDR3, 42 bases, with the frame set at the first base. From the germline V gene, CDR1 is KGHSY and CDR2 is FQNENV. For this chain, trimming is 4 bases at the V end and 4 bases at the J end, and the number of junction bases without a gene match is 3. TCRbeta CDR3 regions were amplified from genomic DNA using the immunoSEQ Assay, a bias-controlled multiplex PCR. The source study handled its data this way. Nucleated cell counts per sample were estimated from amplification of reference gene primers within the assay. Sequence reads were collapsed and filtered to measure the absolute abundance of every unique TCRbeta CDR3 rearrangement. For each sample, productive Simpson clonality was calculated by taking the square root of Simpson's diversity index across productive rearrangements. TCRdb retrieved this table from immuneACCESS and kept in-frame rearrangements only. Not all clones are present; in checked studies, unresolved V genes account for under half, and no reason is known for the remainder. V, J and clone size are taken as reported in that table, and D and trimming were inferred from the DNA itself. For this sample there are some 240,000 clones; roughly four fifths appear just once. Of the sample, about an eighth is held by the ten largest clones.

Overall results and qualifications from the work: The quantity of clinical and demographic metadata differed by source and by participant and was supplied without curation.

This chain joins TRBV16 to TRBJ2-2, with TRBD1 identical over 7 junction bases. The sequence was collected from a woman aged 55-75 years with active or convalescent COVID-19. The specimen sequenced was peripheral blood. The DNA reads as follows: TGTGCCAGCAGCCTGACAGGGCGCACCGGGGAGCTGTTTTTT. It translates to CASSLTGRTGELFF.